These 22 T cell receptor beta chains were all obtained from the same sample, sequenced in a study of CD4+ T cells in melanoma. Sequencing used immunoSEQ multiplex PCR; TCRdb keeps in-frame clones, though not all of them. The sample records 140,000 or so clones, 85% to 95% being singletons. The receptors were sampled from a human donor with melanoma.

The gene calls are TRBV2 and TRBJ2-1; 14 nucleotides align to TRBD2. With 6 bases clipped from V and 4 bases from J, the junction kept 5 bases outside the gene matches. Germline CDR1 is SNHLY and CDR2 is FYNNEI. The CDR3 covers 16 residues. CDR3 coding DNA: TGTGCCAGCAGGGCCCGGACTAGCGGGGGGTACAATGAGCAGTTCTTC. Protein product: CASRARTSGGYNEQFF.

The chain is built from TRBV29-1 and TRBJ1-3, with 8 positions matching TRBD1. V dropped 7 bases and J dropped 5; count of bases not matched to a gene: 7. Germline assignment: CDR1 SQVTM and CDR2 ANQGSEA. The CDR3 length is 13 residues. The CDR3 nucleotides are TGCAGCGCTCTTGACAGGGGTCGAAACACCATATATTTT. This gives the protein CSALDRGRNTIYF. The entire variable domain, with the rest obtained from reference TRBV29-1 and TRBJ1-3, is as follows: SAVISQKPSRDICQRGTSLTIQCQVDSQVTMMFWYRQQPGQSLTLIATANQGSEATYESGFVIDKFPISRPNLTFSTLTVSNMSPEDSSIYLCSALDRGRNTIYFGEGSWLTVV.

The J gene is TRBJ2-5, the V gene TRBV6-5; a possible D gene is TRBD1 (6 bases). This CDR3 has 13 residues. V shed 5 bases and J shed 5 bases, with 12 bases lying between them. Germline CDR1 and CDR2: MNHEY and SVGAGI. CDR3 region: CASSRPQGETQYF. CDR3 DNA sequence: TGTGCCAGCAGTCGGCCCCAGGGGGAGACCCAGTACTTC.

The chain employs TRBV5-6 and TRBJ2-1, with D hard to call. Trimming pared 3 bases from V and 10 bases from J, leaving 11 bases between. This CDR3 comprises 12 residues. In germline, CDR1 is SGHDT, CDR2 YYEEEE. CDR3 residues: CASSSGFGEQFF. The CDR3, as DNA: TGTGCCAGCAGCTCCGGGTTCGGAGAGCAGTTCTTC.

CDR3 nucleotides: TGTGCCAGCAGCTTGTACAGGACATCAAACACCGGGGAGCTGTTTTTT. As protein: CASSLYRTSNTGELFF. The V call is TRBV5-6, the J call TRBJ2-2, with D maybe TRBD1 (5 bases). The CDR3 is made up of 16 amino acids. V dropped 1 base and J dropped 2 bases, with 12 bases sitting between them. Germline V gene lookup returns CDR1 SGHDT and CDR2 YYEEEE.

The chain joins TRBV5-6 to TRBJ2-7, with D possibly being TRBD2 (7 bases). This CDR3 has 14 amino acids. Germline V CDR1 and CDR2: SGHDT, YYEEEE. Trimming took 1 base from V and 5 from J, leaving 13 bases between them. CDR3 in DNA: TGTGCCAGCAGCTTGTTGCGGGGGCCCCACGAGCAGTACTTC. Amino acid sequence: CASSLLRGPHEQYF.

The chain uses TRBV10-3 and TRBJ1-6, with D unresolved. Germline values: CDR1 ENHRY, CDR2 SYGVKD. The CDR3 runs to 15 residues. Trimming shortened V by 6 bases and J by 9 bases, and 18 bases separated the two germline ends. This CDR3 reads CAIRGSLVGGSPLHF. The CDR3 DNA sequence: TGTGCCATCAGGGGATCGTTGGTGGGCGGTTCACCCCTCCACTTT.

The chain couples TRBV18 to TRBJ2-7; a possible D gene is TRBD1 (5 bases). V was cut by 2 bases and J by 4 bases, with 12 bases left in between. Germline loops: CDR1 KGHSH, CDR2 LQKENI. The CDR3 contains 14 residues. CDR3 coding DNA: TGTGCCAGCTCACCAGGGGCCTCGGGTTACGAGCAGTACTTC. This gives the protein CASSPGASGYEQYF.

The J gene is TRBJ1-6, the V gene TRBV10-3; possible D gene TRBD1, 5 bases. Looked up from germline, CDR1 is ENHRY and CDR2 is SYGVKD. This CDR3 has 13 residues. Trimming removed 8 bases at V and 6 bases at J, with 11 bases between. Here the CDR3 DNA reads TGTGCCATCTCAGGGCAGTCTAATTCACCCCTCCACTTT. Protein: CAISGQSNSPLHF.

The chain recombines TRBV29-1 with TRBJ1-2, with 7 bases that match TRBD1. This CDR3 comprises 12 residues. V lost 4 bases, J lost 5 bases, and 4 bases stayed unmatched. The germline gives CDR1 SQVTM, CDR2 ANQGSEA. This CDR3 reads CSVVTGRYGYTF. DNA of the CDR3: TGCAGCGTTGTGACAGGGAGATATGGCTACACCTTC.

A single count supports this clone. The chain uses TRBV25-1 and TRBJ1-1; 7 nucleotides agree with TRBD1. Trimming cost V 10 bases and J 0 bases; bases outside gene matches: 5. Germline V gene sequence: CDR1 MGHDK, CDR2 SYGVNS. This CDR3 contains 13 residues. CDR3 region: CATLDRLNTEAFF. The DNA of the CDR3 is TGTGCCACCCTGGACAGGTTGAACACTGAAGCTTTCTTT.

This sequence joins TRBV5-6 and TRBJ2-5, with 11 bases matching TRBD2. V shed 9 bases and J 4 bases; nucleotides not matched to a gene: 11. CDR3 length equals 15 residues. The germline CDR1 and CDR2 sequences are SGHDT and YYEEEE. In DNA, the CDR3 is TGTGCCACCGGAGCTAGCGGGGGGAAGAGAGAGACCCAGTACTTC. As protein: CATGASGGKRETQYF.

The chain has TRBV4-2 and TRBJ2-3; 10 bases align to TRBD2. V was pared by 4 bases and J by 6 bases, with 10 bases of the junction left unmatched. The length of the CDR3 is 16 residues. From germline, CDR1 is LGHNA and CDR2 YNFKEQ. In nucleotides, the CDR3 is TGTGCCAGCAGCCCCCCACTAGCGGGGACCCTTGATACGCAGTATTTT. It encodes CASSPPLAGTLDTQYF.

The chain recombines TRBV29-1 with TRBJ2-3; tentatively, D is TRBD1 (5 bases). Trimming cost V 7 bases and J 4 bases, with 12 bases left between them. Looked up from germline, CDR1 is SQVTM and CDR2 is ANQGSEA. CDR3 length: 12 residues. The CDR3 bases are TGCAGCGCGGTGACAGACTCAGATACGCAGTATTTT. This encodes CSAVTDSDTQYF.

This chain uses TRBV5-1 with TRBJ2-5; TRBD1 aligns across 8 bases. Trimming cost V 0 bases and J 4 bases; bases outside gene matches: 5. There are 15 residues in the CDR3. CDR1 is SGHRS, CDR2 YFSETQ, per germline. The CDR3 loop reads CASSLGQGARETQYF. CDR3 nucleotide sequence: TGCGCCAGCAGCTTGGGGCAGGGGGCACGAGAGACCCAGTACTTC.

The rearrangement joins TRBV19 to TRBJ2-7; possibly TRBD2 for D (6 bases). From germline, CDR1 is LNHDA and CDR2 SQIVND (reference sequence). The ends were cut back, 3 bases at V and 6 bases at J, with 9 bases in the middle. CDR3 length equals 12 residues. The CDR3 sequence is CASSMDSGEQYF. Written as DNA, the CDR3 is TGTGCCAGTAGTATGGATAGCGGCGAGCAGTACTTC.

This chain connects TRBV2 to TRBJ2-5; no clear D gene. Trimming pared 6 bases from V and 5 bases from J, leaving 13 bases between. The CDR3 spans 13 residues. Germline CDR1 reads SNHLY; CDR2 reads FYNNEI. Here the CDR3 DNA reads TGTGCCAGCAGGCAGGTCTGGCCCGAGACCCAGTACTTC. Its protein is CASRQVWPETQYF.

CDR3 bases: TGTGCCAGCAGCTTCTTTGCGGGGGGAGGAACCTACGAGCAGTACTTC. Translated, it gives CASSFFAGGGTYEQYF. The chain uses TRBV5-6 and TRBJ2-7, with 8 bases fitting TRBD2. This CDR3 spans 16 amino acids. The V gene end was trimmed by 2 bases and the J gene end by 2 bases; junction bases not matched to a gene: 9. Per germline, CDR1 SGHDT and CDR2 YYEEEE. Full variable domain (missing parts from reference TRBV5-6 and TRBJ2-7): DAGVTQSPTHLIKTRGQQVTLRCSPKSGHDTVSWYQQALGQGPQFIFQYYEEEERQRGNFPDRFSGHQFPNYSSELNVNALLLGDSALYLCASSFFAGGGTYEQYFGPGTRLTVT.

CDR3 coding DNA: TGTGCCAGCAGCCCCGGGCAGGACTGGTACAATGAGCAGTTCTTC. Amino acids: CASSPGQDWYNEQFF. This chain connects TRBV7-9 to TRBJ2-1; D is possibly TRBD2 (5 bases). The V end lost 5 bases, the J end lost 4 bases, and 15 bases lay between the germline ends. This CDR3 has 15 residues. The germline CDR1 and CDR2 sequences are SEHNR and FQNEAQ (reference sequence).

The chain carries TRBV6-5 and TRBJ1-1, with D possibly matching TRBD1 (5 bases). CDR1 MNHEY and CDR2 SVGAGI come from the germline V gene. Trimming took off 6 bases at V and 1 base at J, with 15 bases between the two ends. CDR3 length: 15 residues. CDR3 sequence (DNA): TGTGCCAGCAGCCTAGGGGCGGGCGAGAACACTGAAGCTTTCTTT. Translating it yields CASSLGAGENTEAFF.

The chain employs TRBV20-1 and TRBJ1-2; no reliable D call. The germline gives CDR1 DFQATT, CDR2 SNEGSKA (reference sequence). CDR3 size: 11 residues. Trimming stripped 6 bases from V and 5 bases from J, with 10 bases between. Written as DNA, the CDR3 is TGCAGTGCCCGAGTAGGGTATGGCTACACCTTC. It yields the protein CSARVGYGYTF.

The chain is built from TRBV5-1 and TRBJ1-3, with D possibly being TRBD1 (6 bases). CDR3 length: 16 amino acids. Germline V gene sequence: CDR1 SGHRS, CDR2 YFSETQ. V was cut by 4 bases and J by 3 bases, with 17 bases left in between. The CDR3 protein is CASSPELQGYGNTIYF. The CDR3 region has the DNA TGCGCCAGCAGCCCGGAATTACAGGGATATGGAAACACCATATATTTT.